The next 10 T cell receptor beta chains were all read from a single sample in a study of response to subunit inactivated influenza vaccine. TCRdb called the RT-PCR reads again in MiXCR, with one record for every CDR3 protein. The sample has almost 250,000 distinct CDR3 sequences, over 9% seen once. The specimen was non-naive T cells sorted from PBMCs, collected 14 days before vaccination. The receptor set was obtained from a middle-aged man who received an inactivated influenza vaccine.

This clonotype was counted only a few times. The chain employs TRBV20-1 and TRBJ1-5, with a possible D match to TRBD1 (6 bases). Germline V CDR1 and CDR2: DFQATT, SNEGSKA (reference sequence). The CDR3 length is 15 residues. Trimming shortened V by 5 bases and J by 4 bases, and 18 bases separated the two germline ends. The CDR3 reads CSAHPQGQMNQPQHF. The CDR3, as DNA: TGCAGTGCTCACCCCCAAGGACAGATGAATCAGCCCCAGCATTTT.

This clonotype came up many times. This chain uses TRBV6-1 with TRBJ2-1; the D is unclear. The CDR3 has 16 amino acids. V was pared by 4 bases and J by 0 bases, with 13 bases between. In germline, CDR1 is MNHNS, CDR2 SASEGT. This chain's CDR3 is CASSALWRSSYNEQFF. The CDR3 DNA reads TGTGCCAGCAGTGCCCTTTGGCGTAGCTCCTACAATGAGCAGTTCTTC.

The chain joins TRBV12-3 or TRBV12-4 to TRBJ2-1; 15 bases are a match to TRBD2. With 5 bases clipped from V and 6 bases from J, the junction kept 5 bases outside the gene matches. The CDR3 has 16 residues. CDR3 coding DNA: TGTGCCAGCAGTCCCGGACTAGCGGGAGGGCGCAATGAGCAGTTCTTC. Protein: CASSPGLAGGRNEQFF.

The V gene is TRBV6-2 or TRBV6-3, the J gene TRBJ1-1, with D possibly TRBD1 on 5 matching bases. V was cut by 4 bases and J by 4 bases, with 13 bases left in between. The CDR3 runs 14 residues. Germline assignment: CDR1 MNHEY and CDR2 SVGEGT. The CDR3 loop is CASSSQGLVTEAFF. Written as DNA, the CDR3 is TGTGCCAGCAGTTCCCAGGGACTTGTCACTGAAGCTTTCTTT.

This clonotype was picked up many times. The genes are TRBV20-1 and TRBJ1-5, with 7 bases matching TRBD1. This CDR3 has 13 amino acids. Germline V gene data show CDR1 as DFQATT and CDR2 as SNEGSKA (reference sequence). After removal of 2 bases from V and 7 bases from J, the junction contained 5 bases not matched to a gene. The CDR3 sequence is CSARPTGEQPQHF. CDR3 nucleotide sequence: TGCAGTGCTAGACCCACAGGGGAGCAGCCCCAGCATTTT.

This clonotype was recorded a few times. V usage is TRBV5-6 and J usage is TRBJ2-3; TRBD1 agrees at 12 bases. Per germline, CDR1 SGHDT and CDR2 YYEEEE. V lost 4 bases and J lost 5; bases outside the gene matches: 8. The CDR3 has 16 amino acids. The chain's CDR3 is CASSPPGTGGLDTQYF. CDR3 nucleotide sequence: TGTGCCAGCAGCCCACCCGGGACAGGGGGCTTAGATACGCAGTATTTT. The whole variable domain, remainder taken from reference TRBV5-6 and TRBJ2-3, is DAGVTQSPTHLIKTRGQQVTLRCSPKSGHDTVSWYQQALGQGPQFIFQYYEEEERQRGNFPDRFSGHQFPNYSSELNVNALLLGDSALYLCASSPPGTGGLDTQYFGPGTRLTVL.

The CDR3 region has the DNA TGTGCCAGCAGCTTAGGGGCGGGAAGGTCCTACGAGCAGTACTTC. The encoded protein is CASSLGAGRSYEQYF. The J gene is TRBJ2-7, the V gene TRBV7-7, with a weak D call TRBD2 (6 bases). Trimming cost V 1 base and J 1 base, with 11 bases left between them. This CDR3 has 15 residues. CDR1 and CDR2 from the germline V gene are SSHAT and FNYEAQ (reference sequence).

This clonotype was seen more than once but under ten times. This chain connects TRBV29-1 to TRBJ1-5; 7 bases align to TRBD1. The germline CDR1 and CDR2 sequences are SQVTM and ANQGSEA. The junction had 5 bases not matched to a gene; V was cut back by 6 bases and J by 0 bases. The CDR3 is 14 residues long. The DNA of the CDR3 is TGCAGCGTCGCCGGGACAGATAGCAATCAGCCCCAGCATTTT. Its protein is CSVAGTDSNQPQHF.

This clonotype was observed a few times. The V call is TRBV7-9, the J call TRBJ2-3; TRBD2 agrees at 13 bases. Germline-derived CDR1 and CDR2 are SEHNR and FQNEAQ (reference sequence). The ends lost 3 bases at V and 5 bases at J; junction bases unmatched: 5. The CDR3 consists of 16 residues. CDR3 DNA: TGTGCCAGCAGCTTTGGACTAGCGGGAGAGGGAGATACGCAGTATTTT. Residues: CASSFGLAGEGDTQYF.

This clonotype has at least ten counts. V and J are TRBV5-5 and TRBJ2-1; no firm D call. The germline gives CDR1 SGHKS, CDR2 YYEKEE (reference sequence). This CDR3 is built from 13 residues. Trimming stripped 1 base from V and 3 bases from J, with 5 bases between. This CDR3 reads CASSLLGYNEQFF. Written as DNA, the CDR3 is TGTGCCAGCAGCTTGTTAGGCTACAATGAGCAGTTCTTC.